Sequencing of this TCR beta chain was carried out in a study of OX40 agonist ivuxolimab in advanced cancers. The overall study: Dose-escalation cases comprised hepatocellular carcinoma, melanoma, renal cell or head and neck cancer.

Details on this clone: Its target is not known.

The CDR3 spans 18 residues. Trimming removed 5 bases at V and 0 bases at J, with 22 bases between. Germline CDR1 and CDR2: LNHDA and SQIVND (reference sequence). General study findings and limits: Low clonal expansion, among the lowest seen, marked partial responders at 0.1-3.0 mg/kg.

Data came from immunoSEQ multiplex PCR; TCRdb stores just in-frame clones and leaves some out. The data hold around 51,000 clones, with 85% to 90% observed a single time. This TCR was sampled from an adult with an advanced solid tumor such as melanoma, head and neck, liver or kidney cancer. The chain has TRBV19 and TRBJ1-1, with D unresolved. The sequenced sample was CD4+ or CD8+ T cells sorted from blood, obtained in a trial of the OX40 agonist ivuxolimab. The CDR3 loop is CASSLFGGIVSMNTEAFF. In DNA, the CDR3 is TGTGCCAGTAGTTTATTCGGAGGGATTGTAAGCATGAACACTGAAGCTTTCTTT.